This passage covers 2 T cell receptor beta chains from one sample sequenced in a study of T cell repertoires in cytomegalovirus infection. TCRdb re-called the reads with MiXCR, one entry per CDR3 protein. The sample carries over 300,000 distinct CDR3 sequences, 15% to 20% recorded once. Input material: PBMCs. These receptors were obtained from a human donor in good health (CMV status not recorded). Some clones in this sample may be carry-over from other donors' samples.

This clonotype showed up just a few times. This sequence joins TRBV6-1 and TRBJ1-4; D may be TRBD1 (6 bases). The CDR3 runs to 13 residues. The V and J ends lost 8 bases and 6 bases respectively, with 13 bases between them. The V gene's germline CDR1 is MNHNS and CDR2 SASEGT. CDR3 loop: CASVDSLDEKLFF. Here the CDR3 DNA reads TGTGCCAGCGTGGACAGCTTGGATGAAAAACTGTTTTTT.

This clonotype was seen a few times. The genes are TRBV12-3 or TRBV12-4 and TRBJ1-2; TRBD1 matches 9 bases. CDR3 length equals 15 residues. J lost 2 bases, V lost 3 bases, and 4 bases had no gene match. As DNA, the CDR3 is TGTGCCAGCAGTTTTTCGGACAGGGGAAACTATGGCTACACCTTC. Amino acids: CASSFSDRGNYGYTF.